These T cell receptor beta chains were read from a single sample in a study of blood T cell repertoires in COVID-19. Measured with immunoSEQ multiplex PCR; TCRdb has only the in-frame clones, and not every one. The sample holds fewer than 200,000 clones; around 80% are singletons and the top ten take 22%. The material sequenced was peripheral blood. These receptors came from a woman of 80 years or more with acute or convalescent COVID-19. CDR3s include the opening cysteine and the closing phenylalanine or tryptophan. D genes are given only for firm matches. Expanded clones are given a class, and other clones once, few, many or no size at all.

j_call: TRBJ1-3
v_call: TRBV5-5
clone_size: -
d_call: -
cdr3_nt: TGTGCCAGCAGCTTGTTCCCGGACAGCTCTGGAAACACCATATATTTT
cdr3_aa: CASSLFPDSSGNTIYF

j_call: TRBJ2-1
v_call: TRBV6-5
clone_size: -
d_call: -
cdr3_nt: TGTGCCAGCCGCGAATACAATGAGCAGTTCTTC
cdr3_aa: CASREYNEQFF

j_call: TRBJ2-1
v_call: TRBV9
clone_size: -
d_call: TRBD2
cdr3_nt: TGTGCCAGCAGCTCGAGGCTAGCGGGAGTCTACAATGAGCAGTTCTTC
cdr3_aa: CASSSRLAGVYNEQFF

j_call: TRBJ2-1
v_call: TRBV29-1
clone_size: -
d_call: -
cdr3_nt: TGCAGCGTTCGACAGAGCTCCTACAATGAGCAGTTCTTC
cdr3_aa: CSVRQSSYNEQFF

j_call: TRBJ1-1
v_call: TRBV28
clone_size: -
d_call: TRBD1
cdr3_nt: TGTGCCAGCAGTCTAGGGGCGACAGGGCATCCGAGGGACACTGAAGCTTTCTTT
cdr3_aa: CASSLGATGHPRDTEAFF

j_call: TRBJ2-1
v_call: TRBV27
clone_size: -
d_call: TRBD2
cdr3_nt: TGTGCCAGCAGTTTACGCCGAGTCGGAGCGGGAGGGCCGAGGGAGCAGTTCTTC
cdr3_aa: CASSLRRVGAGGPREQFF

j_call: TRBJ1-1
v_call: TRBV2
clone_size: -
d_call: -
cdr3_nt: TGTGCCAGCAGAGCGGGGAACACTGAAGCTTTCTTT
cdr3_aa: CASRAGNTEAFF

j_call: TRBJ2-7
v_call: TRBV5-1
clone_size: once
d_call: TRBD1
cdr3_nt: TGCGCCAGCAGCGAACCGACAGGGCGAGAGCAGTACTTC
cdr3_aa: CASSEPTGREQYF

j_call: TRBJ2-3
v_call: TRBV3-1/TRBV3-2
clone_size: -
d_call: -
cdr3_nt: TGTGCCAGCAGCCAACCTATTACGTGGGAGACAGATACGCAGTATTTT
cdr3_aa: CASSQPITWETDTQYF

j_call: TRBJ2-4
v_call: TRBV12-3/TRBV12-4
clone_size: -
d_call: -
cdr3_nt: TGTGCCAGCAGTTTTTTCGGGGTTCAGTACTTC
cdr3_aa: CASSFFGVQYF

j_call: TRBJ2-5
v_call: TRBV7-2
clone_size: -
d_call: TRBD2
cdr3_nt: TGTGCCAGCAGCTCCGAAGCGGGAGGGCCTCGCCAGTACTTC
cdr3_aa: CASSSEAGGPRQYF

j_call: TRBJ1-2
v_call: TRBV30
clone_size: -
d_call: -
cdr3_nt: TGTGCCTGGAGTCCCACAGGGTTGGTCTATGGCTACACCTTC
cdr3_aa: CAWSPTGLVYGYTF

j_call: TRBJ2-7
v_call: TRBV19
clone_size: -
d_call: -
cdr3_nt: TGTGCCAGTAGTAAAGGAACGGCGGCTACCTACGAGCAGTACTTC
cdr3_aa: CASSKGTAATYEQYF

j_call: TRBJ1-2
v_call: TRBV9
clone_size: -
d_call: -
cdr3_nt: TGTGCCAGCAGTGTCATTACAGGGAATTATGGCTACACCTTC
cdr3_aa: CASSVITGNYGYTF

j_call: TRBJ1-1
v_call: TRBV29-1
clone_size: -
d_call: -
cdr3_nt: TGCAGCACTTTGGCAGGGTCGAACACTGAAGCTTTCTTT
cdr3_aa: CSTLAGSNTEAFF

j_call: TRBJ2-5
v_call: TRBV5-8
clone_size: -
d_call: TRBD1
cdr3_nt: TGTGCCAGCAGCTCGGACAGGGGGGAGACCCAGTACTTC
cdr3_aa: CASSSDRGETQYF

j_call: TRBJ2-3
v_call: TRBV25-1
clone_size: -
d_call: TRBD2
cdr3_nt: TGTGCCAGTGAGCCGGGAGGATCAGATACGCAGTATTTT
cdr3_aa: CASEPGGSDTQYF

j_call: TRBJ2-1
v_call: TRBV7-6
clone_size: -
d_call: TRBD2
cdr3_nt: TGTGCCAGCAGCCGAACCCTTAGCGGGGCCAATGAGCAGTTCTTC
cdr3_aa: CASSRTLSGANEQFF

j_call: TRBJ2-7
v_call: TRBV6-2/TRBV6-3
clone_size: -
d_call: TRBD2
cdr3_nt: TGTGCCAGCAGTTCGGGAGGGAGCCTCTCCTACGAGCAGTACTTC
cdr3_aa: CASSSGGSLSYEQYF

j_call: TRBJ2-3
v_call: TRBV2
clone_size: -
d_call: -
cdr3_nt: TGTGCCAGCACTAGCGGCACAGATACGCAGTATTTT
cdr3_aa: CASTSGTDTQYF

j_call: TRBJ2-3
v_call: TRBV29-1
clone_size: few
d_call: -
cdr3_nt: TGCAGCGTAGACATAGATAGCGTTGTAGATACGCAGTATTTT
cdr3_aa: CSVDIDSVVDTQYF

j_call: TRBJ2-1
v_call: TRBV24-1
clone_size: -
d_call: TRBD2
cdr3_nt: TGTGCCACCAGTGACCGGACTAGCGGGAAGGAGCAGTTCTTC
cdr3_aa: CATSDRTSGKEQFF

j_call: TRBJ2-1
v_call: TRBV11-3
clone_size: once
d_call: TRBD2
cdr3_nt: TGTGCCAGCAGCTCCGGGACCAGCGGGGGGGATGAGCAGTTCTTC
cdr3_aa: CASSSGTSGGDEQFF

j_call: TRBJ1-2
v_call: TRBV15
clone_size: once
d_call: -
cdr3_nt: TGTGCCACCAGCAGAGATCACGAGGACATGATTAGTTTC
cdr3_aa: CATSRDHEDMISF

j_call: TRBJ2-1
v_call: TRBV11-2
clone_size: many
d_call: TRBD2
cdr3_nt: TGTGCCAGCAGCTTTAGCGGGAGGGCCGTCCATGAGCAGTTCTTC
cdr3_aa: CASSFSGRAVHEQFF

j_call: TRBJ2-5
v_call: TRBV6-2/TRBV6-3
clone_size: -
d_call: TRBD2
cdr3_nt: TGTGCCAGCAGCTCTAAGAGCGTAAGCGGGGGCCAAGAGACCCAGTACTTC
cdr3_aa: CASSSKSVSGGQETQYF

j_call: TRBJ2-2
v_call: TRBV7-2
clone_size: -
d_call: -
cdr3_nt: TGTGCCAGCAGCTCAGGTGGCCGCGGGGAGCTGTTTTTT
cdr3_aa: CASSSGGRGELFF

j_call: TRBJ1-4
v_call: TRBV2
clone_size: -
d_call: -
cdr3_nt: TGTGCCAGCAACGGCCGCAAGGGAGCGGAAAAACTGTTTTTT
cdr3_aa: CASNGRKGAEKLFF

j_call: TRBJ2-3
v_call: TRBV10-3
clone_size: -
d_call: TRBD2
cdr3_nt: TGTGCCATCAGTGAGTCGTCAGTGACCCGCGGGGGGGATACGCAGTATTTT
cdr3_aa: CAISESSVTRGGDTQYF

j_call: TRBJ1-4
v_call: TRBV6-1
clone_size: -
d_call: -
cdr3_nt: TGTGCCAGCAGTGAAGCGCTTCCGGGCAGGGTGAAGGAAAAACTGTTTTTT
cdr3_aa: CASSEALPGRVKEKLFF

j_call: TRBJ1-2
v_call: TRBV7-9
clone_size: -
d_call: TRBD1
cdr3_nt: TGTGCCAGCAGCCGCACAGGACAGGGGAATGGCTACACCTTC
cdr3_aa: CASSRTGQGNGYTF

j_call: TRBJ2-3
v_call: TRBV5-4
clone_size: -
d_call: TRBD1
cdr3_nt: TGTGCCAGCAGCTCCCCGGGACAGATAACAGATACGCAGTATTTT
cdr3_aa: CASSSPGQITDTQYF

j_call: TRBJ2-7
v_call: TRBV7-2
clone_size: -
d_call: -
cdr3_nt: TGTGCCAGCAGCTTCCCTACCCCTTTGGGAGAAAGCGAGCAGTACTTC
cdr3_aa: CASSFPTPLGESEQYF

j_call: TRBJ1-2
v_call: TRBV5-1
clone_size: -
d_call: TRBD1
cdr3_nt: TGCGCCAGCAGCCTCATTGTTGGACAGGACTATGGCTACACCTTC
cdr3_aa: CASSLIVGQDYGYTF

j_call: TRBJ2-3
v_call: TRBV30
clone_size: -
d_call: TRBD2
cdr3_nt: TGTGCCTGGGATCCCTTCAGACTAGCGGGAAGGGCTAGCACAGATACGCAGTATTTT
cdr3_aa: CAWDPFRLAGRASTDTQYF

j_call: TRBJ2-7
v_call: TRBV5-4
clone_size: -
d_call: -
cdr3_nt: TGTGCCAGCAGCTTGGCTGCAGGTGACTCCTACGAGCAGTACTTC
cdr3_aa: CASSLAAGDSYEQYF

j_call: TRBJ1-1
v_call: TRBV7-9
clone_size: -
d_call: -
cdr3_nt: TGTGCCAGCAGCCCAGAGGGAATAAACACTGAAGCTTTCTTT
cdr3_aa: CASSPEGINTEAFF

j_call: TRBJ2-5
v_call: TRBV18
clone_size: -
d_call: -
cdr3_nt: TGTGCCAGCTCACCACTTCAGGCAGAGACCCAGTACTTC
cdr3_aa: CASSPLQAETQYF

j_call: TRBJ2-7
v_call: TRBV3-1/TRBV3-2
clone_size: -
d_call: TRBD2
cdr3_nt: TGTGCCAGCAGCCAAGCGGGAGGGCGACACGAGCAGTACTTC
cdr3_aa: CASSQAGGRHEQYF

j_call: TRBJ1-1
v_call: TRBV5-1
clone_size: -
d_call: -
cdr3_nt: TGCGCCAGCAGCTTGGACACAGGTTACACTGAAGCTTTCTTT
cdr3_aa: CASSLDTGYTEAFF

j_call: TRBJ1-2
v_call: TRBV20-1
clone_size: -
d_call: TRBD1
cdr3_nt: TGCAGTGCTAGTCTGGGACAGTCAGTTAACTATGGCTACACCTTC
cdr3_aa: CSASLGQSVNYGYTF

j_call: TRBJ2-1
v_call: TRBV5-1
clone_size: -
d_call: TRBD1
cdr3_nt: TGCGCCAGCAGCGGACAGGGAAAGTCTTACAATGAGCAGTTCTTC
cdr3_aa: CASSGQGKSYNEQFF

j_call: TRBJ2-2
v_call: TRBV2
clone_size: -
d_call: TRBD1
cdr3_nt: TGTGCCAGCAGGGGCGGGACAGGGCACACCGGGGAGCTGTTTTTT
cdr3_aa: CASRGGTGHTGELFF

j_call: TRBJ1-1
v_call: TRBV9
clone_size: -
d_call: TRBD1
cdr3_nt: TGTGCCAGCAGCCTAAGGGGGGGACAGGGGAACACTGAAGCTTTCTTT
cdr3_aa: CASSLRGGQGNTEAFF

j_call: TRBJ1-2
v_call: TRBV25-1
clone_size: -
d_call: -
cdr3_nt: TGTGCCAGCAGTGGCCTCGACCCAGGGGTTGGGGGCTACACCTTC
cdr3_aa: CASSGLDPGVGGYTF

j_call: TRBJ1-1
v_call: TRBV5-8
clone_size: -
d_call: TRBD1
cdr3_nt: TGTGCCAGCAGCTCGGGACAGCGAGGAATGGTGACTGAAGCTTTCTTT
cdr3_aa: CASSSGQRGMVTEAFF

j_call: TRBJ2-1
v_call: TRBV15
clone_size: -
d_call: TRBD2
cdr3_nt: TGTGCCACCAGCAGAGTTAGCGGGAGCGTCCCCTACAATGAGCAGTTCTTC
cdr3_aa: CATSRVSGSVPYNEQFF

j_call: TRBJ1-4
v_call: TRBV5-1
clone_size: -
d_call: -
cdr3_nt: TGCGCCAGCAGCTTGAGCAGGGCGGCAACTAATGAAAAACTGTTTTTT
cdr3_aa: CASSLSRAATNEKLFF

j_call: TRBJ1-2
v_call: TRBV27
clone_size: -
d_call: -
cdr3_nt: TGTGCCAGCAGTTTACGGCCGGGAGCGGGAGGCTACACCTTC
cdr3_aa: CASSLRPGAGGYTF

j_call: TRBJ1-2
v_call: TRBV5-4
clone_size: -
d_call: -
cdr3_nt: TGTGCCAGCAGCTTGACAAAAAGGGGTTATGGCTACACCTTC
cdr3_aa: CASSLTKRGYGYTF

j_call: TRBJ2-5
v_call: TRBV11-3
clone_size: -
d_call: TRBD1
cdr3_nt: TGTGCCAGCAGCTTAGGACAGGGAGCCCAAGAGACCCAGTACTTC
cdr3_aa: CASSLGQGAQETQYF

j_call: TRBJ2-1
v_call: TRBV27
clone_size: -
d_call: -
cdr3_nt: TGTGCCAGCAGTTGGTGGGCCTCCTACAATGAGCAGTTCTTC
cdr3_aa: CASSWWASYNEQFF

j_call: TRBJ2-7
v_call: TRBV29-1
clone_size: -
d_call: TRBD2
cdr3_nt: TGCAGCGTCGACCGCTTAAGCGGGACCTACGAGCAGTACTTC
cdr3_aa: CSVDRLSGTYEQYF

j_call: TRBJ2-3
v_call: TRBV5-4
clone_size: -
d_call: -
cdr3_nt: TGTGCCAGCAGCCCCGAGCGGACCGCTAGCACAGATACGCAGTATTTT
cdr3_aa: CASSPERTASTDTQYF